This TCR beta chain was retrieved from a study of blood T cell repertoires in COVID-19. Turning to the study itself: Whether acute or convalescent, the COVID-19 samples came from the United States, Italy and Spain.

The germline V gene encodes CDR1 MDHEN and CDR2 SYDVKM. V lost 7 bases to trimming and J lost 4 bases, with 13 bases between them. The CDR3 loop spans 14 amino acids. TCRdb's table, derived via immunoSEQ multiplex PCR, lists solely in-frame clones and lacks some. The data show some 130,000 clones, with roughly 84% seen just once and over 35% held by the top ten. The sample consisted of peripheral blood. This chain uses TRBV28 with TRBJ1-4; tentatively, D is TRBD1 (5 bases). This TCR was sampled from a human donor in a cohort sampled during active COVID-19. The CDR3 region is CASTEPGLNEKLFF. The DNA of the CDR3 is TGTGCCAGCACGGAGCCAGGGCTTAATGAAAAACTGTTTTTT.